This T cell receptor (beta chain) was sequenced during a study of T cells expressing NK-cell markers. Study-level information: It was sorted CD3+CD56-NKG2C+, CD3+CD56+NKG2C- and CD3+CD56+NKG2C+ T cells that provided the TCR beta repertoires. Seven of the eight sequenced donors were classified as HCMV-seropositive, and one was classified as seronegative.

With regard to this clonotype: Antigen specificity is unknown.

Study-wide findings and caveats: HCMV specificity of expanded NKG2C+ T cell clones remained unclear.

TCRdb derives one entry per CDR3 protein from the 5' RACE reads, leaving out DNA. This sample's clone table lists 300,000 to 500,000 distinct CDR3 sequences. Looked up from germline, CDR1 is LGHDT and CDR2 is YNNKEL (reference sequence). CDR3 length: 15 residues. The sequencing input was blood T cells: a sorted CD56 or NKG2C T cell subset, CD4+ or CD8+ T cells, or bulk PBMC T cells (not recorded which). This chain connects TRBV3-1 to TRBJ2-2. The source is a woman in her forties or fifties in good health. The CDR3 region is CASSKLGSNTGELFF.